This T cell receptor (beta chain) was recorded in a study of control samples from healthy donors and cancer patients. Trimming left V 3 bases short and J 10 bases short, with 13 bases between. The CDR3 contains 13 residues. Germline-derived CDR1 and CDR2 are LGHDT and YNNKEL (reference sequence). Only in-frame clones appear in the TCRdb table, and some are missing; sequencing was by immunoSEQ multiplex PCR. The sample lists over 150,000 clones; approximately 92% were seen once. The TCR was taken from a man aged 30 to 45 in good health. This chain connects TRBV3-1 (or the pseudogene TRBV3-2) to TRBJ2-1; tentatively, D is TRBD2 (6 bases). The material sequenced was blood. The DNA for the CDR3 is TGTGCCAGCAGCCAGCTAGCGCGGCCCGAGCAGTTCTTC. This sequence encodes CASSQLARPEQFF.